A single sample gave rise to the 5 T cell receptor beta chains below, sequenced in a study of T cell responses to AZD1222 COVID-19 vaccine (dated by TCRdb to 2020 to 2023). The time point tag for this specimen amounts to: about 28 days (+/-7) after the second vaccine dose. Libraries were made using the immunoSEQ multiplex PCR assay. TCRdb's version of the immuneACCESS table is confined to in-frame rearrangements and falls short of the full clone set. An unresolved V gene accounts for under half of the shortfall where checked; the remainder is of unknown origin. Here the sample has nearly 110,000 clones; 80% to 95% occur a single time. The ten largest clones take up approximately 5.6% of the sample. This specimen was peripheral blood, taken 28 days after the second AZD1222 dose. The receptors derive from an adult who received the AZD1222 COVID-19 vaccine.

The chain is built from TRBV11-2 and TRBJ2-1; TRBD2 aligns across 10 bases. With 0 bases clipped from V and 0 bases from J, the junction kept 8 bases outside the gene matches. The germline gives CDR1 SGHAT, CDR2 FQNNGV. The CDR3 contains 19 residues. The DNA of the CDR3 is TGTGCCAGCAGCTTAGATCCTAGCGGGAGCTTAGGCTCCTACAATGAGCAGTTCTTC. It specifies CASSLDPSGSLGSYNEQFF.

This clone appeared once. The chain links TRBV4-2 to TRBJ2-1, with D perhaps matching TRBD1 (5 bases). CDR1 and CDR2 from the germline V gene are LGHNA and YNFKEQ. V was shortened by 0 bases and J by 7 bases, with 10 bases between the two germline ends. The CDR3 is made up of 14 amino acids. CDR3: CASSQEVRGNEQFF. In DNA, the CDR3 is TGTGCCAGCAGCCAAGAAGTAAGGGGAAATGAGCAGTTCTTC.

This chain connects TRBV6-5 to TRBJ2-5; 8 bases map to TRBD2. This CDR3 region has 13 residues. The ends lost 8 bases at V and 7 bases at J; junction bases unmatched: 9. CDR1 and CDR2 from the germline V gene are MNHEY and SVGAGI. As DNA, the CDR3 is TGTGCCAGCGGCGAGGGCCTAGCGGGGACCCAGTACTTC. Its protein product is CASGEGLAGTQYF.

This clone was observed once. This chain joins TRBV15 and TRBJ1-3; D is ambiguous. This CDR3 spans 16 amino acids. The germline V gene has CDR1 LNHNV and CDR2 YYDKDF (reference sequence). V lost 0 bases to trimming and J lost 0 bases, with 9 bases between them. CDR3 sequence: CATSRDNTLSGNTIYF. The CDR3 DNA is TGTGCCACCAGCAGAGATAACACCCTCTCTGGAAACACCATATATTTT. The variable domain in full, with the rest retrieved from reference TRBV15 and TRBJ1-3, is DAMVIQNPRYQVTQFGKPVTLSCSQTLNHNVMYWYQQKSSQAPKLLFHYYDKDFNNEADTPDNFQSRRPNTSFCFLDIRSPGLGDTAMYLCATSRDNTLSGNTIYFGEGSWLTVV.

The chain couples TRBV9 to TRBJ2-5; 7 bases agree with TRBD2. The CDR3 runs to 16 residues. The germline V gene has CDR1 SGDLS and CDR2 YYNGEE. Trimming took 0 bases from V and 2 from J; bases not matched to a gene: 7. As DNA, the CDR3 is TGTGCCAGCAGCGTAGGTTACGGGAGGCGACAAGAGACCCAGTACTTC. It codes for CASSVGYGRRQETQYF.